Below, 5 T cell receptor beta chains from the same sample are listed, as sequenced in a study of T-cell memory formation after mild COVID-19. TCRdb recomputed calls from the 5' RACE reads with MiXCR, one row per CDR3 protein. The profile shows 84,000 or so distinct CDR3 sequences, about 15% of them singletons. The sequencing sample was made of PBMCs or a T cell subset sorted from them (not recorded which). Receptors originate from an adult woman who had mild COVID-19 (a few samples of this study predate the infection). Cell type and time point are not known.

This clonotype was detected only a few times. This chain links TRBV15 with TRBJ1-2; D possibly corresponds to TRBD1 (6 bases). This CDR3 region has 13 residues. Germline values: CDR1 LNHNV, CDR2 YYDKDF (reference sequence). Trimming stripped 1 base from V and 12 bases from J, with 15 bases between. CDR3 residues: CATSRVTGRVDTF. CDR3 bases: TGTGCCACCAGCAGAGTAACAGGGAGAGTCGACACCTTC.

This clonotype has at least ten counts. This chain links TRBV5-6 with TRBJ2-1, with a possible D match to TRBD1 (6 bases). CDR1 and CDR2 from the germline V gene are SGHDT and YYEEEE. This CDR3 spans 12 amino acids. Trimming cost V 4 bases and J 9 bases, with 11 bases left between them. DNA for the CDR3: TGTGCCAGCAGCCCCGGGACACGTGAGCAGTTCTTC. It codes for CASSPGTREQFF.

The sample holds a few counts of this clonotype. The genes are TRBV12-3 or TRBV12-4 and TRBJ2-7; TRBD2 is a possible D gene (7 bases). Trimming removed 4 bases at V and 6 bases at J, with 13 bases between. The length of the CDR3 is 13 residues. The CDR3 nucleotides are TGTGCCAGCAGTTCTGGCGGGGGCACCGAGCAGTACTTC. Its translation: CASSSGGGTEQYF.

This clonotype was seen a few times. This sequence joins TRBV7-2 and TRBJ1-5; D gene ambiguous. Germline lookup yields CDR1 SGHTA and CDR2 FQGNSA. V lost 5 bases and J lost 0, with 11 bases in between. The length of the CDR3 is 15 residues. CDR3 loop: CASSPGGYSNQPQHF. In nucleotides, the CDR3 is TGTGCCAGCAGCCCGGGTGGGTATAGCAATCAGCCCCAGCATTTT.

This clonotype showed up just a few times. This chain connects TRBV19 to TRBJ2-7, with 7 bases matching TRBD1. The V gene's germline CDR1 is LNHDA and CDR2 SQIVND (reference sequence). Unmatched junction bases numbered 5, after V lost 3 bases and J lost 3 bases. This CDR3 is built from 14 residues. In DNA, the CDR3 is TGTGCCAGTAGTATCCAGGGGGAGAGCTACGAGCAGTACTTC. Translating gives CASSIQGESYEQYF.